These 15 T cell receptor beta chains share one sample of origin, sequenced in a study of CD8+CD57+ T cells in acquired aplastic anemia. Genomic DNA, serving as template, underwent TCR beta VDJ and CDR3 profiling. MiXCR, run by TCRdb on the reads, gives a single entry per CDR3 protein. Among 190,000 or so distinct CDR3 sequences listed, approximately 52% were seen once. The sequenced patients had an expansion of CD8+CD57+ cells seen by flow cytometry. Sequenced input: sorted CD4+, CD8+, or CD8+CD57+ T cells (not recorded which) from PBMCs. These TCRs come from a human donor with aplastic anemia.

This clonotype has more than one count but fewer than ten. This chain uses TRBV18 with TRBJ2-3; tentatively, D is TRBD2 (5 bases). With 2 bases removed from V and 4 bases from J, the gap between germline ends came to 7 bases. This CDR3 has 13 amino acids. From germline, CDR1 is KGHSH and CDR2 LQKENI. The CDR3 sequence: CASSPNGADTQYF. CDR3 nucleotides: TGTGCCAGCTCACCAAACGGGGCAGATACGCAGTATTTT.

This chain connects TRBV7-9 to TRBJ2-5; D might be TRBD2 (6 bases). With 4 bases removed from V and 7 bases from J, the gap between germline ends came to 13 bases. The CDR3 is 13 amino acids. The germline gives CDR1 SEHNR, CDR2 FQNEAQ (reference sequence). The CDR3, as DNA: TGTGCCAGCAGCTCGCGGGATCCGGGGACCCAGTACTTC. The encoded protein is CASSSRDPGTQYF.

This clonotype was seen ten or more times. The chain employs TRBV19 and TRBJ1-5; possibly TRBD1 for D (6 bases). The germline V gene has CDR1 LNHDA and CDR2 SQIVND (reference sequence). This CDR3 is 16 amino acids long. Trimming cost V 6 bases and J 6 bases, with 21 bases left between them. The CDR3, as DNA: TGTGCCAGTAGCTCAATGGGGGGGCAGTCGATTCAGCCCCAGCATTTT. This encodes CASSSMGGQSIQPQHF.

This clonotype was seen repeatedly, ten times or more. The V and J genes are TRBV5-1 and TRBJ2-5; D is undetermined. With 2 bases removed from V and 5 bases from J, the gap between germline ends came to 13 bases. The CDR3 runs 14 residues. Germline V gene sequence: CDR1 SGHRS, CDR2 YFSETQ. CDR3 in DNA: TGCGCCAGCAGCTTAGGAGTGGGTGAGGAGACCCAGTACTTC. Translated, it gives CASSLGVGEETQYF. Complete variable domain (other parts from reference TRBV5-1 and TRBJ2-5): KAGVTQTPRYLIKTRGQQVTLSCSPISGHRSVSWYQQTPGQGLQFLFEYFSETQRNKGNFPGRFSGRQFSNSRSEMNVSTLELGDSALYLCASSLGVGEETQYFGPGTRLLVL.

The chain combines TRBV10-3 with TRBJ2-2; D ambiguous. In germline, CDR1 is ENHRY, CDR2 SYGVKD. The CDR3 loop spans 13 amino acids. V gave up 6 bases and J gave up 6 bases, with 11 bases separating them. The CDR3 DNA follows: TGTGCCATCAGGCGAACCACCGCCGGGGAGCTGTTTTTT. Protein product: CAIRRTTAGELFF.

This clonotype has a count of ten or more. The J gene is TRBJ2-5, the V gene TRBV13, with TRBD1 matching over 8 bases. V trimming: 5 bases; J trimming: 1 base; junction bases outside the gene matches: 6. Germline loops: CDR1 PRHDT, CDR2 FYEKMQ (reference sequence). The length of the CDR3 is 15 residues. In DNA, the CDR3 is TGTGCCAGCAGCCGGGCCACAGGGGGCCAAGAGACCCAGTACTTC. Translating gives CASSRATGGQETQYF.

The rearrangement joins TRBV9 to TRBJ1-2; D uncertain. The CDR3 length is 16 residues. The ends were cut back, 4 bases at V and 4 bases at J, with 20 bases in the middle. Germline V gene lookup returns CDR1 SGDLS and CDR2 YYNGEE. CDR3 sequence: CASSLASGSGSYGYTF. The CDR3 coding sequence is TGTGCCAGCAGCCTGGCTAGCGGGAGTGGGAGCTATGGCTACACCTTC.

This clonotype was seen many times. The rearrangement joins TRBV2 to TRBJ1-1, with a weak D call TRBD1 (5 bases). There are 15 residues in the CDR3. Trimming took off 2 bases at V and 1 base at J, with 11 bases between the two ends. The germline CDR1 and CDR2 sequences are SNHLY and FYNNEI. Here the CDR3 DNA reads TGTGCCAGCAGTGAACAGGGTGTAGGGAACACTGAAGCTTTCTTT. Protein: CASSEQGVGNTEAFF.

The V call is TRBV19, the J call TRBJ2-5; D gene ambiguous. V lost 3 bases to trimming and J lost 0 bases, with 2 bases between them. Germline V lookup: CDR1 LNHDA, CDR2 SQIVND (reference sequence). This CDR3 contains 12 residues. CDR3 loop: CASSMYQETQYF. CDR3 DNA: TGTGCCAGTAGTATGTACCAAGAGACCCAGTACTTC.

J is TRBJ1-1 and V is TRBV6-1; tentative D call: TRBD1 (5 bases). Germline V lookup: CDR1 MNHNS, CDR2 SASEGT. The CDR3 length is 14 residues. Trimming removed 7 bases at V and 3 bases at J, with 15 bases between. CDR3 protein: CASTAIRDDTEAFF. DNA of the CDR3: TGTGCCAGCACCGCTATAAGGGACGACACTGAAGCTTTCTTT.

There are a few counts of this clonotype. The chain is built from TRBV11-2 and TRBJ2-7; no clear D gene. The CDR3 runs 15 residues. Germline CDR1 is SGHAT and CDR2 is FQNNGV. Trimming removed 1 base at V and 0 bases at J, with 10 bases between. Here the CDR3 reads CASSLGLTNSYEQYF. The CDR3 nucleotides read TGTGCCAGCAGCTTAGGCCTTACCAACTCCTACGAGCAGTACTTC. The full variable domain, its missing parts supplied by reference TRBV11-2 and TRBJ2-7, is EAGVAQSPRYKIIEKRQSVAFWCNPISGHATLYWYQQILGQGPKLLIQFQNNGVVDDSQLPKDRFSAERLKGVDSTLKIQPAKLEDSAVYLCASSLGLTNSYEQYFGPGTRLTVT.

This clonotype was detected many times. This sequence joins TRBV28 and TRBJ2-1; D is tentatively TRBD1 or TRBD2 (6 bases each). Germline CDR1 and CDR2: MDHEN and SYDVKM. The CDR3 spans 13 residues. Trimming took off 9 bases at V and 7 bases at J, with 16 bases between the two ends. DNA of the CDR3: TGTGCCAGTTTACCGGGGGCTACTAATGAGCAGTTCTTC. Translating gives CASLPGATNEQFF.

CDR3: CASSFSSGGSYNEQFF. The CDR3 DNA sequence: TGTGCCAGCAGCTTTTCTAGCGGGGGCTCCTACAATGAGCAGTTCTTC. The chain uses TRBV11-2 and TRBJ2-1, with 10 bases aligning to TRBD2. The germline CDR1 and CDR2 sequences are SGHAT and FQNNGV. The CDR3 is 16 amino acids. The V gene end was trimmed by 3 bases and the J gene end by 0 bases; junction bases not matched to a gene: 2.

This clonotype was detected only once. One junction end disagrees with the germline gene, perhaps due to a read error. The chain is built from TRBV2 and TRBJ1-3, with 8 bases identical to TRBD1. The CDR3 is 13 amino acids. In germline, CDR1 is SNHLY, CDR2 FYNNEI. The DNA for the CDR3 is TGTGCCAGCAGGACCGACAGGGGAAACACCATACATTTT. Translating it yields CASRTDRGNTIHF. Full variable domain (missing parts from reference TRBV2 and TRBJ1-3): EPEVTQTPSHQVTQMGQEVILRCVPISNHLYFYWYRQILGQKVEFLVSFYNNEISEKSEIFDDQFSVERPDGSNFTLKIRSTKLEDSAMYFCASRTDRGNTIHFGEGSWLTVV.

This clonotype has a count of ten or more. The CDR3 loop is CSVASSLDSNQPQHF. CDR3 coding DNA: TGCAGCGTTGCCAGTTCCCTCGATAGCAATCAGCCCCAGCATTTT. The chain has TRBV29-1 and TRBJ1-5; the D is unclear. CDR1 SQVTM and CDR2 ANQGSEA come from the germline V gene. There are 15 residues in the CDR3. Trimming removed 4 bases at V and 0 bases at J, with 13 bases between.